This T cell receptor beta chain was sequenced in a study of cytomegalovirus exposure and HLA in healthy donors (dated by TCRdb to 2016 to 2017). With respect to the entire study: An earlier analysis of around 600 of the donors reported about 250 Gb of sequence data and about 100 million unique TCR beta sequences from about 200 million T cells. The number of typed donors differed by locus: about 620-640 for A, B, C, DRB1 and DQB1; roughly 510 for DQA1; over 600 for DPA1; and 400 to 480 for DPB1. All discovery cohort repertoires had been generated using a single sequencing platform. An earlier analysis of roughly 580 of the donors used high-throughput TCR beta sequencing to judge whether each TCR beta V gene segment behaved as functional or pseudogenic. High-throughput TCR immunosequencing, statistical association of individual TCRs with disease status, and machine learning were combined to predict cytomegalovirus infection status. Of the roughly 400 genotyped donors, 81% were placed in the genetic ancestry cluster associated with self-reported Caucasian donors. Using immunosequencing, the study profiled T cell repertoires from about 620 subjects and related those repertoires to cytomegalovirus serostatus. A later genetic analysis took genome-wide SNP genotypes for about three fifths of the roughly 670 donors and used that subset as a discovery cohort. Because of strong linkage in the cohort, roughly five DR-DQ haplotypes were treated as single units for association and clustering. Among about 390 genotyped donors of the cohort, an average of about 240,000 unique TCR beta nucleotide sequences were sequenced per donor, roughly a sixth of them non-productive. Alongside the repertoire data, information on donor age, sex, ethnicity and CMV serostatus was compiled. Roughly 310 gigabases of sequencing data and 70 million to 85 million unique TCR sequences were included in an early release covering 500 to 750 HLA-typed donors. The study was designed to test whether signatures of past pathogen exposure could be identified by cataloging public T cell receptors. HLA typing included class I and class II loci at four-digit resolution. Rather than using new phenotypic data, the later analysis identified candidate immune exposures from TCR beta sequences and from how often those sequences occurred across donors. A later analysis re-examined previously published TCR beta repertoires from over 500 donors and added high-resolution HLA genotyping to investigate patterns of TCR occurrence. A separate validation cohort of 100 to 150 different subjects was used in addition to the 666-subject first cohort.

The cohort consisted of approximately 690 healthy bone marrow donors. Cohort members were all nominally healthy when sampled, although unrecorded immune exposures were likely present. The donor was CMV seronegative and belonged to the group of approximately 320 seronegative cohort members. A peripheral blood sample was collected from each donor, and TCR beta sequencing was performed on peripheral blood mononuclear cells. The Qiagen DNeasy Blood Extraction Kit was used to extract genomic DNA from the blood cell samples. Library generation was performed with the immunoSEQ multiplex PCR assay. For the multiplex PCR, a mixture combining 60 forward primers for TCR Vbeta segments and 13 reverse primers for TCR Jbeta segments was used. Amplification of the CDR3 region of rearranged TCR beta genes was performed with a multiplex PCR assay on genomic DNA. Amplified TCR beta libraries were sequenced as 87-base-pair reads on the Illumina HiSeq System. In the original analysis: A later analysis tallied around 80 million unique TCR beta chains across the approximately 670 repertoires, and about 12 million of those chains were shared by two or more donors. To remove PCR and sequencing errors, raw reads were error-corrected and collapsed into unique sequences using a nearest-neighbor algorithm that merged closely related sequences. Alignment of CDR3 sequences to IMGT reference sequences was used to assign V, D and J gene segments. Each retained sequence needed at least a six-nucleotide match to both a V gene segment and a J gene segment. Rearrangements were called productive when the CDR3 lacked stop codons and stayed in frame with V and J; all others were non-productive. Following IMGT convention, CDR3 was defined as the stretch from the second conserved V-encoded cysteine to the conserved J-encoded phenylalanine. The earlier analysis of about 590 of the donors excluded sequences that lacked an unambiguous match to a single V gene segment. In an earlier analysis of some 590 of the donors, a V segment was called functional when productive rearrangements were above 56.7%, and segregating when the standard deviation between donors exceeded 5%. A statistical classification framework was built to diagnose cytomegalovirus status from the catalog of TCR beta chain sequences. V and J gene assignment, in a later analysis, came from comparing TCR nucleotide sequences with IMGT/GENE-DB human TR gene sequences. A later analysis assigned CDR3 sequences and most-parsimonious VDJ recombination scenarios with the TCRdist pipeline. In a later analysis, each TCR beta chain was defined by its CDR3 amino acid sequence together with its V-gene family, and reads lacking a unique V-gene family were excluded. To address suspected cross-contamination and a sequencing artifact, a later analysis removed 592 highly shared, low-generation-probability nucleotide sequences. In a later analysis, a clonal expansion index was calculated for each public chain from normalized within-repertoire ranks of inferred template counts. A later analysis computed generation probabilities with a VDJ recombination model fitted to out-of-frame rearrangements, and checked the results against IGoR. A later analysis scored TCR-TCR, TCR-HLA and TCR-CMV co-occurrence with hypergeometric tests, applying a repertoire-size bias correction to TCR pairs. To estimate false discovery rates, a later analysis permuted the HLA or CMV assignments 20 times. In a later analysis, co-occurring TCRs were grouped using DBSCAN, and TCRdist sequence similarity was added for clustering within HLA-allele-positive subsets. Repertoires with fewer than 30,000 or more than 120,000 public chains were left out of co-occurrence clustering, as were about five repertoires with anomalous nucleotide sharing. The table comes from immuneACCESS by way of TCRdb, which keeps in-frame sequences with V and J called. Part of the clones is missing from these tables; in studies checked, under half for an unresolved V gene and the rest for unknown reasons. V, J and clone size are those of that table, while D and trimming were read from the DNA. The table kept for this sample lists 200,000 or so clones. The ten biggest clones cover around 0.7% of the sample.

According to the germline V gene, CDR1 reads SGHVS and CDR2 reads FNYEAQ. V drops 1 base and J drops 5 bases, leaving 11 bases in between. The CDR3 measures 14 amino acids from cysteine to phenylalanine. Here the CDR3 DNA is all that survives: 42 bases in frame from base 1. Notes on this clone: The specificity of this receptor is unknown.

Here is what the overall study found, with its caveats: The 87-base-pair reads could not distinguish some IMGT-functional V segments, including TRBV6-2 and TRBV6-3, so those segments were excluded. According to a later analysis, most CMV-associated TCR beta chains appeared to be HLA-restricted, and the HLA associations seemed to be driven largely by CMV exposure. When HLA alleles, especially DR and DQ, strongly co-occurred, attributing TCR associations to individual alleles was difficult. Presence/absence analyses assumed roughly uniform sequencing depth across donors, an assumption that may not hold. Linkage disequilibrium might explain the correlated functional status among segregating V segments, but an unknown experimental factor could not be ruled out. In a later analysis, several top co-occurrence clusters were reported to appear linked to parvovirus B19, influenza, CMV and Epstein-Barr virus. The cohort was sequenced for TCR beta chains only, and without alpha or paired-chain data the features that could be detected were limited. The authors suggested that the approach could potentially be extended to other disease states and immunological phenotypes. A group of highly shared sequence variants was considered likely to be a technical artifact of the sequencing pipeline. A further reported finding was that TCR beta sequences accurately predicted the HLA-A and HLA-B alleles for most subjects in the first cohort. The study gave a list of 150 to 200 TCR beta chains associated with cytomegalovirus. Cytomegalovirus status was reported to be diagnosed by the classifier with high specificity and sensitivity in both the original and validation cohorts. For the cohort, immune exposure information was limited to CMV serostatus. V-gene and J-gene trimming of TCR beta chains was associated with a missense DCLRE1C variant in a later genetic analysis, and the association was replicated in an independent cohort. In an earlier analysis of 500 to 650 of the donors, most TCR beta V segments appeared in productive rearrangements about 87% or about 30% of the time, broadly matching IMGT annotations. In a later analysis, HLA-associated TCR beta chains were found to be more clonally expanded and to have lower generation probabilities than equally common non-associated chains. The earlier analysis of approximately 560 of the donors excluded some 16 rarely observed V segments, including chromosome 9 orphons, because counts were too low. Because HLA typing was unavailable for some donors at each locus, only the typed subset was used in association tests. A few of the identified cytomegalovirus-associated TCR beta chains were confirmed in vitro to be specific for cytomegalovirus antigens. Most TCR sequences were seen in very few donors, while some public TCRs were found in many individuals. In a later analysis, the rate of TCR association differed among HLA loci, with DRB1 alleles having the most associated TCRs and HLA-C alleles having the fewest. A later genetic analysis reported fewer N-insertions in productive TCRs among donors in an Asian-associated ancestry cluster than the roughly 720-donor mean. A later analysis associated 15,000 to 20,000 TCR beta sequences with specific HLA alleles at a false discovery rate of 0.05.

The origin of this receptor is a boy aged 5 to 17 in good health and CMV-seronegative. Sequenced: PBMCs. The sequence is built from TRBV7-6 and TRBJ2-5, with TRBD1 perhaps the D gene, on 6 matching bases. The nucleotide sequence is TGTGCCAGCAGCTTAGTCAGGGGCGTTGAGACCCAGTACTTC. The encoded protein is CASSLVRGVETQYF.